This TCR beta chain was recovered during a study of cytomegalovirus exposure and HLA in healthy donors. Libraries were prepared by immunoSEQ multiplex PCR; TCRdb keeps only in-frame clonotypes and omits some of them. The sample lists over 100,000 clones; roughly nine tenths were seen once. This TCR was recovered from a woman between 18 and 30 years old in good health and CMV-seronegative. The sample consisted of PBMCs.

CDR3 nucleotide sequence: TGTGCCAGCTCATGGTCGCAGGAGACCCAGTACTTC. The encoded protein is CASSWSQETQYF. The chain employs TRBV18 and TRBJ2-5; D is undetermined. The CDR3 sequence is 12 residues long. CDR1 is KGHSH and CDR2 is LQKENI in the germline V gene. V was trimmed by 5 bases and J by 5 bases, leaving 9 bases between them.